The source of this T cell receptor beta chain is a study of blood T cell repertoires in COVID-19. Clones were read by immunoSEQ multiplex PCR, and TCRdb kept only the in-frame ones, dropping some. This table holds under 250,000 clones, 82% found once. The CDR3 length is 13 residues. Trimming took 7 bases from V and 1 from J; bases not matched to a gene: 2. Patients of the Seattle cohort, enrolled during active infection, were followed longitudinally. This clonotype was sampled from a woman in her seventies with COVID-19, enrolled during active disease. The specimen sequenced was peripheral blood. V usage is TRBV12-3 or TRBV12-4 and J usage is TRBJ2-3; 7 bases match TRBD2. CDR3 sequence (DNA): TGTGCCAGCATCCTAGCGGGCACAGATACGCAGTATTTT. Protein product: CASILAGTDTQYF.